A selection of T cell receptor beta chains follows, all from one sample in a study of blood T cell repertoires in COVID-19. Repertoires were generated with immunoSEQ multiplex PCR, while TCRdb's copy carries only in-frame clones and drops some. This table holds more than 200,000 clones, 87% found once. The sequenced sample consisted of PBMCs or T cells enriched from blood (not recorded which). These receptors were taken from a woman aged 25-40 years with acute COVID-19. The CDR3 runs from the conserved cysteine through the conserved F or W. A D gene is named only where the DNA matches it firmly. Part of the rows lack a size; the others show once, few, many or a class for expanded clones.

V gene	clone size	J gene	D gene	CDR3 DNA	CDR3 protein
TRBV7-9	.	TRBJ2-1	.	TGTGCCAGCAGCTTAGAGGCGGGCGGACCAGGGTTCTTC	CASSLEAGGPGFF
TRBV7-6	.	TRBJ1-1	.	TGTGCCAGCAGCTTGGGACATTCGATGAACACTGAAGCTTTCTTT	CASSLGHSMNTEAFF
TRBV15	.	TRBJ2-3	TRBD1	TGTGCCACCAGTTCACGGACAGGGCGTGTGGGAACAGATACGCAGTATTTT	CATSSRTGRVGTDTQYF
TRBV4-3	.	TRBJ2-7	.	TGCGCCAGCAGCCAAGCACTCACCTACGAGCAGTACTTC	CASSQALTYEQYF
TRBV5-4	.	TRBJ2-1	TRBD2	TGTGCCAGCAGCTCCGGACTAGCGGGAGACAATGAGCAGTTCTTC	CASSSGLAGDNEQFF
TRBV7-3	.	TRBJ2-3	TRBD2	TGTGCCAGCAGCGCACTAGCGGACCCGTTAGCAGATACGCAGTATTTT	CASSALADPLADTQYF
TRBV7-6	.	TRBJ1-1	TRBD1	TGTGCCAGCAGTCACAGGGGCCCCACTGAAGCTTTCTTT	CASSHRGPTEAFF
TRBV5-5	.	TRBJ1-2	TRBD1	TGTGCCAGCAGCTTGTGGCTTAGGACAGGAGAAACCTATGGCTACACCTTC	CASSLWLRTGETYGYTF
TRBV6-4	.	TRBJ2-2	TRBD1	TGTGCCAGCAGTGAATTGGGACAGGGACGTACCGGGGAGCTGTTTTTT	CASSELGQGRTGELFF
TRBV4-1	few	TRBJ1-2	TRBD1	TGCGCCAGCAGCCAAGAGAGGACAGGGGCTAACTATGGCTACACCTTC	CASSQERTGANYGYTF
TRBV28	.	TRBJ1-2	.	TGTGCCACCCTCACAGGGAATGAGCTCGTTGGCTACACCTTC	CATLTGNELVGYTF
TRBV5-1	.	TRBJ2-3	TRBD2	TGCGCCAGCAGCTTGGCCCGTACTAGCGGGAGATCTCTTCCCTTTCCCCGCACAGATACGCAGTATTTT	CASSLARTSGRSLPFPRTDTQYF
TRBV10-1	.	TRBJ1-6	.	TGCGCCAGCGGCCCAGGAGACGACAGGAGCTCCTATAATTCACCCCTCCACTTT	CASGPGDDRSSYNSPLHF
TRBV6-2/TRBV6-3	.	TRBJ1-2	.	TGTGCCAGCAGTAGCCAAGACATTCCATATGGCTACACCTTC	CASSSQDIPYGYTF
TRBV30	once	TRBJ2-3	TRBD2	TGTGCCTGGACCCGGGGCGGGGGGGCCGGAGATACGCAGTATTTT	CAWTRGGGAGDTQYF
TRBV19	.	TRBJ1-5	.	TGTGCCAGCGAAGGACAGACGGGCAATCAGCCCCAGCATTTT	CASEGQTGNQPQHF
TRBV7-3	.	TRBJ2-3	.	TGTGCCAGCAGCTTAATGTCGGGGGATACAGATACGCAGTATTTT	CASSLMSGDTDTQYF
TRBV5-4	.	TRBJ1-4	.	TGTGCCAGCAGCTCTAAAGGACGGGGGAGGAATGAAAAACTGTTTTTT	CASSSKGRGRNEKLFF
TRBV4-1	.	TRBJ1-1	TRBD1	TGCGCCAGCAGCCGAGGGACAGGGAGGACTGAAGCTTTCTTT	CASSRGTGRTEAFF
TRBV12-3/TRBV12-4	.	TRBJ2-7	.	TGTGCCAGCAGTTTCCGATCTAACGAGCAGTACTTC	CASSFRSNEQYF
TRBV5-1	.	TRBJ1-3	.	TGCGCCAGCAGCGTGGCGACAGGATCAGGGGCTGGAAACACCATATATTTT	CASSVATGSGAGNTIYF
TRBV6-5	few	TRBJ2-2	.	TGTGCCAGCAGTTACTCCGGGAGAAACACCGGGGAGCTGTTTTTT	CASSYSGRNTGELFF
TRBV3-1/TRBV3-2	.	TRBJ2-3	.	TGTGCCAGCAGCTCGGGACTCCGCACAGATACGCAGTATTTT	CASSSGLRTDTQYF
TRBV19	many	TRBJ1-2	TRBD1	TGTGCCAGTAGAAGAACCCGGGACAGGGATTCCTATGGCTACACCTTC	CASRRTRDRDSYGYTF
TRBV19	.	TRBJ2-3	.	TGTGCCAGTAATAGTCGGACAGATACGCAGTATTTT	CASNSRTDTQYF
TRBV7-2	.	TRBJ2-7	TRBD1	TGTGCCAGCAGCTTTTACAGGGGGAACGAGCAGTACTTC	CASSFYRGNEQYF
TRBV3-1/TRBV3-2	.	TRBJ2-3	.	TGTGCCAGCAGCCAAGGGTGGACAGCGAAGGATACGCAGTATTTT	CASSQGWTAKDTQYF
TRBV4-1	.	TRBJ1-5	.	TGCGCCAGCAGCCAAGATACCCCAGGGTTTCGCAATCAGCCCCAGCATTTT	CASSQDTPGFRNQPQHF
TRBV5-1	.	TRBJ1-4	TRBD1	TGCGCCAGCAGCTGGGGACAGGCCTTTGGGGAAAAACTGTTTTTT	CASSWGQAFGEKLFF
TRBV7-9	.	TRBJ2-2	TRBD2	TGTGCCAGCAGCCCCCACCGGACTAGCGGGGGGGCCGGGACCGGGGAGCTGTTTTTT	CASSPHRTSGGAGTGELFF